This TCR beta chain is drawn from a study of regulatory T cells in long-lasting Graves disease. V lost 1 base and J lost 2; bases outside the gene matches: 5. The CDR3 runs to 15 residues. CDR1 SGHNT and CDR2 YENEEA come from the germline V gene. As to time point: persistent/refractory GD, antithyroid drugs over 5 years with positive TRAb. Preparation of the TCR library used RNA extracted from PBMCs. TCR beta libraries were built with iRepertoire HTBI primers and Arm-PCR of CDR3 regions. A single record per CDR3 protein comes from TCRdb applying MiXCR to the multiplex PCR reads. The sample lists a few hundred thousand distinct CDR3 sequences, 20% to 25% occurring once. This clonotype occurred many times.

Sequenced material: peripheral blood mononuclear cells (PBMCs), taken when the disease was refractory, from a patient treated with antithyroid drugs. This chain links TRBV11-3 with TRBJ2-7; TRBD2 matches 7 bases. This clonotype was sampled from a female donor with Graves disease. The CDR3 coding sequence is TGTGCCAGCAGCTTAGGGGCGGGGGTCACCTACGAGCAGTACTTC. Translating gives CASSLGAGVTYEQYF.